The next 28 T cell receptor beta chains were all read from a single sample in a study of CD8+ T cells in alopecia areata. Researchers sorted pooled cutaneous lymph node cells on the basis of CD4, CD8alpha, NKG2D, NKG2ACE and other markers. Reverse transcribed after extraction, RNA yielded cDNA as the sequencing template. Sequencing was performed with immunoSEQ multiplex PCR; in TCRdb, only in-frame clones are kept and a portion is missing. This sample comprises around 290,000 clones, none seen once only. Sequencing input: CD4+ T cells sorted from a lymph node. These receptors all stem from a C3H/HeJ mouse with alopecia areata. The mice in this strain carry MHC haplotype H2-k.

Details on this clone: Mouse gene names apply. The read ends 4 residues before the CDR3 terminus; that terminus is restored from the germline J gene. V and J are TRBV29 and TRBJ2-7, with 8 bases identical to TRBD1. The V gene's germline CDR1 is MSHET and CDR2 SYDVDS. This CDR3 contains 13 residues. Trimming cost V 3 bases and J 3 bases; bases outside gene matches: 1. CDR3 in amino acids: CASSLGTGYEQYF. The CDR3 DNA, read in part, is TGTGCTAGCAGTTTGGGGACAGGCTAT.

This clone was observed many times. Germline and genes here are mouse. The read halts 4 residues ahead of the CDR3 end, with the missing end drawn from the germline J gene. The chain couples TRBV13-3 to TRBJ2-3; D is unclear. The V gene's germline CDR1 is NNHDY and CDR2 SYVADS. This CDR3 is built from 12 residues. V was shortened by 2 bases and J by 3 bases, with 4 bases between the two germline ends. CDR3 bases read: TGTGCCAGCAGTGAACAGGCAGAA. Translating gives CASSEQAE. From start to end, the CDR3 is CASSEQAETLYF.

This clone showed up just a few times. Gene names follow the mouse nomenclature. The CDR3 protein is CASSQPGGENTLYF. CDR3 DNA (partial): TGTGCCAGCAGCCAGCCTGGGGGGGAAAAC. The chain recombines TRBV5 with TRBJ2-4; 9 bases agree with TRBD2. The read ends 4 residues early relative to the CDR3; the germline J gene fills the gap. CDR1 is LGHNA and CDR2 is YNLKQL in the germline V gene (reference sequence). The length of the CDR3 is 14 residues.

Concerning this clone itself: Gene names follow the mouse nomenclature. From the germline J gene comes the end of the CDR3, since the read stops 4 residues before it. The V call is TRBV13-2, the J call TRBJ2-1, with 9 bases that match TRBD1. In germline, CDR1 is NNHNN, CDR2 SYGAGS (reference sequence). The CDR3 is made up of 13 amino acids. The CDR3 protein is CASGEQGATEQFF. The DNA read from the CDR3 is TGTGCCAGCGGTGAACAGGGGGCGACT.

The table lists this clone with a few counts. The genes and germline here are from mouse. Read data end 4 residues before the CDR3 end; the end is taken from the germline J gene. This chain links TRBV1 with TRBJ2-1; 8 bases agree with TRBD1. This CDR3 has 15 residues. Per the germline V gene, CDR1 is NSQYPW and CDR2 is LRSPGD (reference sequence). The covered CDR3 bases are TGCACCTGCAGTGCAGATCAGGGGGCGTGGGCT. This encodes CTCSADQGAWA. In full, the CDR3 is CTCSADQGAWAEQFF.

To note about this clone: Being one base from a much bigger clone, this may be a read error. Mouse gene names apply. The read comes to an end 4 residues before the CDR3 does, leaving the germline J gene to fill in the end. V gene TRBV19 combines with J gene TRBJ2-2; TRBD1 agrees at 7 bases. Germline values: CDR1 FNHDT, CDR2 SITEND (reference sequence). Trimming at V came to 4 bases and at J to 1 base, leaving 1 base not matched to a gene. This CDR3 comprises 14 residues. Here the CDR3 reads CASSGDRNTGQLYF. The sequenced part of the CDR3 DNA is TGTGCCAGCAGTGGGGACAGAAACACCGGG.

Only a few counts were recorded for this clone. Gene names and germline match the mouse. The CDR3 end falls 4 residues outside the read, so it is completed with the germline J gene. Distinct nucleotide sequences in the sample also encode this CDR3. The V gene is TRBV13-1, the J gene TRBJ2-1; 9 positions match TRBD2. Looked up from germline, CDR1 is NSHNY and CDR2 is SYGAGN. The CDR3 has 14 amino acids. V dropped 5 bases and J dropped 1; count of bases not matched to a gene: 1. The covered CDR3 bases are TGTGCCAGCAGGGACTGGGGAAACTATGCT. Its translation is CASRDWGNYA. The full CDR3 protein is CASRDWGNYAEQFF.

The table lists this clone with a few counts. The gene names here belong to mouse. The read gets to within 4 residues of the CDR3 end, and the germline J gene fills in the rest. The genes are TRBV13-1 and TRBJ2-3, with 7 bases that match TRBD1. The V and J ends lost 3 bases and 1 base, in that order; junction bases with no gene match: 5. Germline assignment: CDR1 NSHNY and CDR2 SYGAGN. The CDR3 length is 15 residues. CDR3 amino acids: CASSGGQRGAETLYF. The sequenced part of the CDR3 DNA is TGTGCCAGCAGTGGGGGACAGCGGGGTGCAGAA.

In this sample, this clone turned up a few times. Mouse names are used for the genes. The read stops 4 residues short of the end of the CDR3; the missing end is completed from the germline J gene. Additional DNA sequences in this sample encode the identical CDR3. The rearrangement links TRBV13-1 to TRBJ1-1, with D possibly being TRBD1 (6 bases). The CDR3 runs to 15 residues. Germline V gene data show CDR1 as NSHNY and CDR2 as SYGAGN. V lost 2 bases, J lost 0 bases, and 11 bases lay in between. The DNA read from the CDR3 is TGTGCCAGCAGTGAACCGGGACAAGCAAACACA. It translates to CASSEPGQANT. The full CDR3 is CASSEPGQANTEVFF.

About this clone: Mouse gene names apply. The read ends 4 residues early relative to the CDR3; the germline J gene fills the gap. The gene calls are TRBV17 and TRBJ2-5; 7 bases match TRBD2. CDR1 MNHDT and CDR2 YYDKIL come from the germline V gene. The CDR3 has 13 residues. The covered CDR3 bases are TGTGCTAGCAGTAGGGACTGGTCGGAC. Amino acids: CASSRDWSD. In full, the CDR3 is CASSRDWSDTQYF.

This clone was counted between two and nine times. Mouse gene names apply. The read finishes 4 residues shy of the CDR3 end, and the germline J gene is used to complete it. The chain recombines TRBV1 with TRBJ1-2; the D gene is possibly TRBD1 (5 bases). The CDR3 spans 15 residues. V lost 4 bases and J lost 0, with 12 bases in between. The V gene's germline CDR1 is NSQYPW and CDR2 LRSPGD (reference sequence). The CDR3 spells CTCSGQGQANSDYTF. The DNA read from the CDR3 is TGCACCTGCAGTGGACAAGGACAAGCAAACTCC.

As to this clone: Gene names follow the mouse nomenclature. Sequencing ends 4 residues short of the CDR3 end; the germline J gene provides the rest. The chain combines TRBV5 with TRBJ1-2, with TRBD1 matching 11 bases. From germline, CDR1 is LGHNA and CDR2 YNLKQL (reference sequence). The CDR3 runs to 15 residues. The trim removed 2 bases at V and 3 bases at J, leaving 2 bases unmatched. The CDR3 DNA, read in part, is TGTGCCAGCAGCCAAAAGGGACAGGGGGACTCC. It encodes CASSQKGQGDS. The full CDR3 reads CASSQKGQGDSDYTF.

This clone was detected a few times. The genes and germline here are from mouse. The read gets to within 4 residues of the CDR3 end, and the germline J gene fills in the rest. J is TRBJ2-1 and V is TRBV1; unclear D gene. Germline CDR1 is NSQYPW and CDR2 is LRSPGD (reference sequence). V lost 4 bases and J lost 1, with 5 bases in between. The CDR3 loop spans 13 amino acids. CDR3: CTCSDKNYAEQFF. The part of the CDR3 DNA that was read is TGCACCTGCAGTGACAAGAACTATGCT.

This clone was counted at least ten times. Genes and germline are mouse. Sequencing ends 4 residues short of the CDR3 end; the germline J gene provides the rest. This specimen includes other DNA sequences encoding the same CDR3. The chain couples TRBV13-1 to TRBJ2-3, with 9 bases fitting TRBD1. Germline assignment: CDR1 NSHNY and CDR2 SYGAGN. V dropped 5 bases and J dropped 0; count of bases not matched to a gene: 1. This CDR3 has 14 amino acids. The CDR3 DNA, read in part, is TGTGCCAGCAGGGACAGGGGCAGTGCAGAA. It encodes CASRDRGSAE. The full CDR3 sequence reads CASRDRGSAETLYF.

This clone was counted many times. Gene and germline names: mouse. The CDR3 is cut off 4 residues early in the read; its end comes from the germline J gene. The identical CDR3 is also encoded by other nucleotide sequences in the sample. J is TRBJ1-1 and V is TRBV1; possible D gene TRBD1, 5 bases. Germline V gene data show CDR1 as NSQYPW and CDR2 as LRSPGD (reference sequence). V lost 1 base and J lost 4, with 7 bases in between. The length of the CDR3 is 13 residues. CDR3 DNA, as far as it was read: TGCACCTGCAGTGCAGGGGGGGGCACA. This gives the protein CTCSAGGGT. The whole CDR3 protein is CTCSAGGGTEVFF.

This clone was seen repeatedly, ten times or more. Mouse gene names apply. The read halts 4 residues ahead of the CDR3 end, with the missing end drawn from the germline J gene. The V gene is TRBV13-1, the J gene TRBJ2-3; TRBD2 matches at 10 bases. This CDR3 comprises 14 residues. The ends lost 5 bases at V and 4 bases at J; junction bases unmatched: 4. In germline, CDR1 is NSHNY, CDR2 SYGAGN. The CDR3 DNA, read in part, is TGTGCCAGCAGCCGGGACTGGGGATCAGAA. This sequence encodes CASSRDWGSE. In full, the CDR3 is CASSRDWGSETLYF.

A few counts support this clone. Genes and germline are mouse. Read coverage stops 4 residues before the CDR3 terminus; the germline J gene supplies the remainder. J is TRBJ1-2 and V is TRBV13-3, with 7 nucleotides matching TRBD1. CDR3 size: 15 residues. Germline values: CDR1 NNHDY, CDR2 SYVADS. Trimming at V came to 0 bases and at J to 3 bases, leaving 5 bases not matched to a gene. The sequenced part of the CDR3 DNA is TGTGCCAGCAGTGATGAGAGGGGGCGAGACTCC. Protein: CASSDERGRDS. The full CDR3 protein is CASSDERGRDSDYTF.

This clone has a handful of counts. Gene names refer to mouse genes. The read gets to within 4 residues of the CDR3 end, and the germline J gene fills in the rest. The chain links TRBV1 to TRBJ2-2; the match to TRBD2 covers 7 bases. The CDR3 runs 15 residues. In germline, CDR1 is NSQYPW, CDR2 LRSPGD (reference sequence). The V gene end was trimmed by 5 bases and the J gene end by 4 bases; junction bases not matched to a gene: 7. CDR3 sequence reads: CTCSKNGGFTGQLYF. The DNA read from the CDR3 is TGCACCTGCAGTAAGAATGGGGGGTTCACCGGG.

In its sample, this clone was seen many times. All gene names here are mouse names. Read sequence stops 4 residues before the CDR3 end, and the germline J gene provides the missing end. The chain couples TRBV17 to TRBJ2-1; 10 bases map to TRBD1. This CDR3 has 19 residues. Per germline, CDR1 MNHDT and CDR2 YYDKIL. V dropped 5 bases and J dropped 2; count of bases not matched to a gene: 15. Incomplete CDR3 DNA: TGTGCTAGCAGTCCCCTCTGGGACAGGGGAGGGGAGTACTATGCT. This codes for CASSPLWDRGGEYYA. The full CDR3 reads CASSPLWDRGGEYYAEQFF.

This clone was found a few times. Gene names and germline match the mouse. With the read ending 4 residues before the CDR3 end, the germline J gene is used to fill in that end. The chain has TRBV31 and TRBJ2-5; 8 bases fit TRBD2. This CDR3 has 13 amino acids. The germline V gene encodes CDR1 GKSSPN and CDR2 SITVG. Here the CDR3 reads CAWSSLGADTQYF. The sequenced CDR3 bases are TGTGCCTGGAGTTCACTGGGGGCAGAC.

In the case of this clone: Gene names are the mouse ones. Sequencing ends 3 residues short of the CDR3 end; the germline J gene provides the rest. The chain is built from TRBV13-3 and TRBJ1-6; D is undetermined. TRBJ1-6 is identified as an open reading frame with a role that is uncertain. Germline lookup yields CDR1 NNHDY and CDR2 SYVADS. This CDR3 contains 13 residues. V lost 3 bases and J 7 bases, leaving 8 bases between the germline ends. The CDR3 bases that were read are TGTGCCAGCAGTGCCAGTGGGAATTCGCCC. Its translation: CASSASGNSP. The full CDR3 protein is CASSASGNSPLYF.

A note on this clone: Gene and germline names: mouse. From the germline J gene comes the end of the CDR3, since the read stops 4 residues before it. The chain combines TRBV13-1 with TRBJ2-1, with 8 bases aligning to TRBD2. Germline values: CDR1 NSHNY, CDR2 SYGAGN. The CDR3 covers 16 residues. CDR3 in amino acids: CASSDAGGAIGAEQFF. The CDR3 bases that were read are TGTGCCAGCAGTGATGCGGGGGGGGCGATAGGAGCT.

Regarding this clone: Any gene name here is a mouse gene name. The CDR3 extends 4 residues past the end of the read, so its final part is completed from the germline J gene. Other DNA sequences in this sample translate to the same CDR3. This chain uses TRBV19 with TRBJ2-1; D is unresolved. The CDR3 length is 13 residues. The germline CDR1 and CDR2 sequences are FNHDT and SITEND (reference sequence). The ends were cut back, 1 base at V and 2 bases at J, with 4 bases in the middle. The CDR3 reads CASSIRDYAEQFF. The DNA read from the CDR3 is TGTGCCAGCAGTATAAGGGACTATGCT. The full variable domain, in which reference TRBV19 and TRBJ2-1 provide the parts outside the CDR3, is GGIITQTPKFLIGQEGQKLTLKCQQNFNHDTMYWYRQDSGKGLRLIYYSITENDLQKGDLSEGYDASREKKSSFSLTVTSAQKNEMAVFLCASSIRDYAEQFFGPGTRLTVL.

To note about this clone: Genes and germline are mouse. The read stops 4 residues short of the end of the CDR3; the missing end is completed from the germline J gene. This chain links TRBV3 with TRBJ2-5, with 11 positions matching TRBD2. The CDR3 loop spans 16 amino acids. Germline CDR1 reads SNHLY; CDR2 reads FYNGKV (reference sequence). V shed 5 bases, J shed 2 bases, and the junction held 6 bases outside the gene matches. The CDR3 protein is CASSPDWGDSQDTQYF. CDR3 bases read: TGTGCCAGCAGCCCGGACTGGGGGGACTCCCAAGAC.

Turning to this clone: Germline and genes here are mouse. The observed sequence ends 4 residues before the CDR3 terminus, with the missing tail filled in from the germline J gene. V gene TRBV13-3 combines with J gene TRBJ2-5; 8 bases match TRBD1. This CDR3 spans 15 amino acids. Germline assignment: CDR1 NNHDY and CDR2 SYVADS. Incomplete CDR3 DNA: TGTGCCAGCAGTGATGCACGGACAGGGAAAGAC. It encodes CASSDARTGKD. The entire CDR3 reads CASSDARTGKDTQYF.

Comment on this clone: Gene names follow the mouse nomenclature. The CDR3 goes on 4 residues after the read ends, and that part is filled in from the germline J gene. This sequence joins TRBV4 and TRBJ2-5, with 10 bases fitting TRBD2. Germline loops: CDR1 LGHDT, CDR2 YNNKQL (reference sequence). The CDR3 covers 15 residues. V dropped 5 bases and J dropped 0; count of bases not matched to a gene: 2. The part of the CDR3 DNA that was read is TGTGCCAGCAGCCGACTGGGGGGTAACCAAGAC. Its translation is CASSRLGGNQD. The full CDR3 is CASSRLGGNQDTQYF.

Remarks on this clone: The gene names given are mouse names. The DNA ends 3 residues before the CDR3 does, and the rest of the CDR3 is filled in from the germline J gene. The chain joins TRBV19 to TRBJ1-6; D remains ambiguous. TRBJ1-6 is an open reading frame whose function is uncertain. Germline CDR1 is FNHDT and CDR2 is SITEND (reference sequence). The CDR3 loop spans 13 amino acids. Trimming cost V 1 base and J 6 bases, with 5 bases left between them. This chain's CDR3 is CASSINSNSPLYF. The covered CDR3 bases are TGTGCCAGCAGTATAAACAGTAATTCGCCC.

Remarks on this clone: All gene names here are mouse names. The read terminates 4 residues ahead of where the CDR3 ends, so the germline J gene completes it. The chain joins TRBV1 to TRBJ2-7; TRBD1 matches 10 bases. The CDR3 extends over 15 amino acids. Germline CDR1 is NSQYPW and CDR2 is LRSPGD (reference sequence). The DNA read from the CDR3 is TGCACCTGCAGTGCGAGTTCGGGACAGGGGTAT. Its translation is CTCSASSGQGY. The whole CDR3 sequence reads CTCSASSGQGYEQYF.